The 29 T cell receptor beta chains below come from one sample, sequenced in a study of blood T cells in healthy people across ages. A J-beta primer mix and a sample-barcoded 5' primer were used in a second PCR of roughly 6 to 11 cycles. TCRdb redid the calling of the 5' RACE reads with MiXCR, one entry per CDR3 protein. The data show roughly 1.5 million distinct CDR3 sequences, about 45% seen once. What was sequenced was blood. The receptors stem from a woman in her late teens or twenties in good health.

The rearrangement links TRBV29-1 to TRBJ2-3; D unresolved. Germline V gives CDR1 SQVTM, CDR2 ANQGSEA. V lost 6 bases, J lost 6 bases, and 16 bases lay in between. The CDR3 loop spans 13 amino acids. The DNA for the CDR3 is TGCAGCGTCCTGGGGAACATGCGGGATACGCAGTATTTT. It translates to CSVLGNMRDTQYF.

V and J are TRBV2 and TRBJ1-1, with 8 nucleotides matching TRBD1. This CDR3 comprises 15 residues. The junction had 16 bases not matched to a gene; V was cut back by 6 bases and J by 10 bases. The germline gives CDR1 SNHLY, CDR2 FYNNEI. CDR3 nucleotides: TGTGCCAGCAGGGATTCCGGGACAGGCGGAAGGGGAGCTTTCTTT. Its translation: CASRDSGTGGRGAFF.

V is TRBV28 and J is TRBJ1-6, with D unclear. Germline CDR1 MDHEN, CDR2 SYDVKM. The length of the CDR3 is 15 residues. Deletions cut 5 bases from V and 7 bases from J, with 15 bases between. The CDR3 nucleotides are TGTGCCAGCAGTCCTCATCTCAGGCGGAATTCACCCCTCCACTTT. This translates into CASSPHLRRNSPLHF.

This clonotype was recorded a few times. The CDR3: CASSPYNYNEQFF. In nucleotides, the CDR3 is TGTGCCAGCAGTCCATACAACTACAATGAGCAGTTCTTC. The chain carries TRBV6-2 or TRBV6-3 and TRBJ2-1; D uncertain. Trimming took 5 bases from V and 3 from J, leaving 8 bases between them. The CDR3 spans 13 residues. Germline lookup yields CDR1 MNHEY and CDR2 SVGEGT.

This rearrangement joins TRBV6-5 to TRBJ1-1; D unresolved. V was trimmed by 4 bases and J by 2 bases, leaving 14 bases between them. The CDR3 length is 15 residues. The germline gives CDR1 MNHEY, CDR2 SVGAGI. Written as DNA, the CDR3 is TGTGCCAGCAGTTTAGCCGGGAGAGCAAACACTGAAGCTTTCTTT. It translates to CASSLAGRANTEAFF.

The rearrangement uses TRBV29-1 and TRBJ2-3, with 8 bases fitting TRBD1. Germline V gene sequence: CDR1 SQVTM, CDR2 ANQGSEA. V shed 4 bases and J 9 bases; nucleotides not matched to a gene: 6. The CDR3 loop spans 12 amino acids. The DNA for the CDR3 is TGCAGCGTTGGACGGACAGGGAACACGCAGTATTTT. Translation: CSVGRTGNTQYF.

The V and J genes are TRBV9 and TRBJ2-3; tentatively, D is TRBD1 (5 bases). The CDR3 is 17 amino acids. Trimming cost V 0 bases and J 2 bases, with 16 bases left between them. Germline CDR1 SGDLS, CDR2 YYNGEE. For the CDR3, the DNA is TGTGCCAGCAGCGTAGATGGCAGGGCGAGATTCACAGATACGCAGTATTTT. As protein: CASSVDGRARFTDTQYF.

The chain combines TRBV20-1 with TRBJ2-7; unclear D gene. The closer fit of TRBJ2-5 to the DNA end suggests the J call may be wrong. Germline V gene sequence: CDR1 DFQATT, CDR2 SNEGSKA (reference sequence). The CDR3 covers 13 residues. CDR3 DNA: TGCAGTGCTAGAGATAACCGGCTGGGGACCCAGTACTTC. Its protein product is CSARDNRLGTQYF.

V and J are TRBV20-1 and TRBJ1-2, with 10 positions matching TRBD1. The CDR3 extends over 16 amino acids. The trim removed 6 bases at V and 1 base at J, leaving 11 bases unmatched. Per the germline V gene, CDR1 is DFQATT and CDR2 is SNEGSKA (reference sequence). CDR3 nucleotide sequence: TGCAGTGCCCCCGGGACAGGGGTTGGGGGTAACTATGGCTACACCTTC. Translated: CSAPGTGVGGNYGYTF.

This clonotype was seen repeatedly, ten times or more. The V call is TRBV7-8, the J call TRBJ2-7; D not certain. V was pared by 2 bases and J by 4 bases, with 6 bases between. CDR3 length: 12 amino acids. Germline CDR1 SGHVS, CDR2 FQNEAQ. In DNA, the CDR3 is TGTGCCAGCAGCTTACGGCGGTACGAGCAGTACTTC. It specifies CASSLRRYEQYF.

J is TRBJ1-2 and V is TRBV4-1, with D possibly matching TRBD1 (6 bases). Germline CDR1 reads MGHRA; CDR2 reads YSYEKL. Trimming removed 0 bases from V and 4 bases from J, with 9 bases in between. The CDR3 loop spans 14 amino acids. The CDR3 loop is CASSQEGQTYGYTF. CDR3 in DNA: TGCGCCAGCAGCCAAGAAGGACAGACCTATGGCTACACCTTC.

This chain links TRBV9 with TRBJ2-1; 7 bases line up with TRBD1. The J segment lost 11 bases and the V segment lost 4 bases, leaving 6 bases of the junction unmatched. The CDR3 covers 12 residues. Per germline, CDR1 SGDLS and CDR2 YYNGEE. In DNA, the CDR3 is TGTGCCAGCAGCCCTACAGGGGCTAAGCAGTTCTTC. It is translated as CASSPTGAKQFF.

For this clonotype: A much larger clonotype is one base distant, so this may be a read error. The V call is TRBV6-2 or TRBV6-3, the J call TRBJ2-4; 11 positions agree with TRBD2. The assigned J gene may be wrong: the sequence end matches TRBJ2-7 better. Germline lookup yields CDR1 MNHEY and CDR2 SVGEGT. This CDR3 is 13 amino acids long. The CDR3 DNA reads TGTGCCAGCAGTGACGGGACTAGCGGCGAGCAGTACTTC. This gives the protein CASSDGTSGEQYF.

This clonotype was found a few times. This rearrangement joins TRBV29-1 to TRBJ2-1, with TRBD1 as a possible D gene (5 bases). The CDR3 consists of 16 residues. Germline assignment: CDR1 SQVTM and CDR2 ANQGSEA. V dropped 7 bases and J dropped 0 bases, with 19 bases sitting between them. The CDR3 coding sequence is TGCAGCGGTACTGGGGCTTTTGGTAGCTCCTACAATGAGCAGTTCTTC. It encodes CSGTGAFGSSYNEQFF.

V is TRBV6-5 and J is TRBJ2-1; 8 positions match TRBD2. The CDR3 runs 14 residues. Unmatched junction bases numbered 5, after V lost 0 bases and J lost 10 bases. The germline CDR1 and CDR2 sequences are MNHEY and SVGAGI. The CDR3 region is CASSYSTSAIEQFF. CDR3 nucleotide sequence: TGTGCCAGCAGTTACTCGACTAGCGCGATAGAGCAGTTCTTC.

The CDR3 reads CASSLGLVEYNEQYF. DNA of the CDR3: TGTGCCAGCAGCCTAGGACTAGTCGAGTACAATGAGCAGTACTTC. The V and J genes are TRBV7-9 and TRBJ2-5, with 7 bases matching TRBD2. Trimming took 5 bases from V and 11 from J; bases not matched to a gene: 17. The CDR3 covers 15 residues. The germline V gene encodes CDR1 SEHNR and CDR2 FQNEAQ (reference sequence).

This sequence joins TRBV27 and TRBJ2-1, with D possibly being TRBD1 (5 bases). The closer fit of TRBJ2-7 to the DNA end suggests the J call may be wrong. Germline V lookup: CDR1 MNHEY, CDR2 SMNVEV (reference sequence). The CDR3 is 13 residues long. DNA for the CDR3: TGTGCCAGCAGTTGGGGCTATAACAATGAGCAGTACTTC. Residues: CASSWGYNNEQYF.

In the case of this clonotype: At one of its ends the junction is not consistent with the germline gene, which may arise from a read error. The chain couples TRBV27 to TRBJ2-3; the D gene is possibly TRBD2 (7 bases). From germline, CDR1 is MNHEY and CDR2 SMNVEV (reference sequence). This CDR3 contains 12 residues. The CDR3 DNA is TGTGCCATCAGTGGGGGGGGGCAGGCGCAGTATTTT. It yields the protein CAISGGGQAQYF.

The V call is TRBV4-1, the J call TRBJ1-2, with D unclear. Trimming pared 1 base from V and 4 bases from J, leaving 13 bases between. The CDR3 runs 15 residues. Germline V gives CDR1 MGHRA, CDR2 YSYEKL. The CDR3 reads CASSQVPGLIYGYTF. The CDR3 region has the DNA TGCGCCAGCAGCCAAGTCCCAGGATTGATCTATGGCTACACCTTC.

V gene TRBV4-3 combines with J gene TRBJ2-6, with unresolved D. Trimming shortened V by 3 bases and J by 0 bases, and 12 bases separated the two germline ends. CDR3 length: 17 amino acids. Germline V gene data show CDR1 as LGHNA and CDR2 as YSLEER. CDR3 coding DNA: TGCGCCAGCAGCCATGTGGACGGCTTCTCTGGGGCCAACGTCCTGACTTTC. This gives the protein CASSHVDGFSGANVLTF.

This sequence joins TRBV20-1 and TRBJ2-1, with TRBD2 matching over 9 bases. V was clipped by 0 bases and J by 7 bases; unmatched bases: 7. The CDR3 contains 15 residues. The germline V gene has CDR1 DFQATT and CDR2 SNEGSKA (reference sequence). CDR3 bases: TGCAGTGCTAGAGACGGCGGGAGGGCCGGAAATGAGCAGTTCTTC. Translated: CSARDGGRAGNEQFF.

The gene calls are TRBV29-1 and TRBJ2-1, with D tentatively TRBD1 (6 bases). V was pared by 6 bases and J by 7 bases, with 19 bases between. Germline CDR1 SQVTM, CDR2 ANQGSEA. The CDR3 runs to 14 residues. The CDR3 loop reads CSVVTGLGGNEQFF. In nucleotides, the CDR3 is TGCAGCGTCGTCACAGGGTTGGGTGGGAATGAGCAGTTCTTC.

The chain employs TRBV7-2 and TRBJ1-1; perhaps TRBD1 as D (5 bases). The V end was cut by 1 base, the J end by 1 base, with 13 bases between. Germline loops: CDR1 SGHTA, CDR2 FQGNSA. The CDR3 covers 16 residues. Here the CDR3 DNA reads TGTGCCAGCAGCTTAGTGGGGGTGGCGAGGAACACTGAAGCTTTCTTT. Translating gives CASSLVGVARNTEAFF.

In its sample, this clonotype was seen a few times. The rearrangement joins TRBV10-3 to TRBJ1-3; no reliable D call. In germline, CDR1 is ENHRY, CDR2 SYGVKD. The CDR3 runs to 14 residues. V was shortened by 4 bases and J by 4 bases, with 11 bases between the two germline ends. The CDR3 nucleotides read TGTGCCATCAGTGCTGTAGGACCCGGAAACACCATATATTTT. It translates to CAISAVGPGNTIYF.

This clonotype turned up a few times. The chain carries TRBV12-3 or TRBV12-4 and TRBJ2-7; D may be TRBD1 (5 bases). The V end lost 5 bases, the J end lost 6 bases, and 17 bases lay between the germline ends. This CDR3 comprises 14 residues. DNA for the CDR3: TGTGCCAGCAGTCCCCGGACAAAGGCTATCGAGCAGTACTTC. Translating it yields CASSPRTKAIEQYF.

The chain joins TRBV9 to TRBJ2-7, with 9 bases aligning to TRBD1. V lost 5 bases to trimming and J lost 0 bases; unmatched junction nucleotides: 6. The germline CDR1 and CDR2 sequences are SGDLS and YYNGEE. The CDR3 has 15 amino acids. CDR3 protein: CASSRTGGPSYEQYF. The CDR3 DNA follows: TGTGCCAGCAGTCGAACAGGGGGCCCCTCCTACGAGCAGTACTTC.

The table lists this clonotype with a few counts. The V call is TRBV10-3, the J call TRBJ1-5; D is uncertain. Germline CDR1 and CDR2: ENHRY and SYGVKD. The CDR3 is 14 residues long. V shed 2 bases and J shed 6 bases, with 11 bases lying between them. The CDR3 DNA follows: TGTGCCATCAGTGAGGAGGAGGACGCTCAGCCCCAGCATTTT. This gives the protein CAISEEEDAQPQHF.

The table lists this clonotype with a few counts. The chain carries TRBV4-2 and TRBJ1-4; D is unresolved. Between the trimmed V and J ends, which lost 5 bases and 11 bases, there was a span of 12 bases. The length of the CDR3 is 12 residues. Germline V gives CDR1 LGHNA, CDR2 YNFKEQ. CDR3: CASSYNREKLFF. DNA of the CDR3: TGTGCCAGCAGCTATAACCGAGAGAAACTGTTTTTT.

This clonotype appeared once. The junction departs from germline at one end; a sequencing error may be responsible. The V and J genes are TRBV7-9 and TRBJ1-1; D uncertain. Looked up from germline, CDR1 is SEHNR and CDR2 is FQNEAQ (reference sequence). CDR3 length: 15 amino acids. The CDR3 here is CANSLGPGEDTEAFF. The CDR3 DNA sequence: TGTGCCAACAGCCTAGGTCCCGGGGAGGACACTGAAGCTTTCTTT.